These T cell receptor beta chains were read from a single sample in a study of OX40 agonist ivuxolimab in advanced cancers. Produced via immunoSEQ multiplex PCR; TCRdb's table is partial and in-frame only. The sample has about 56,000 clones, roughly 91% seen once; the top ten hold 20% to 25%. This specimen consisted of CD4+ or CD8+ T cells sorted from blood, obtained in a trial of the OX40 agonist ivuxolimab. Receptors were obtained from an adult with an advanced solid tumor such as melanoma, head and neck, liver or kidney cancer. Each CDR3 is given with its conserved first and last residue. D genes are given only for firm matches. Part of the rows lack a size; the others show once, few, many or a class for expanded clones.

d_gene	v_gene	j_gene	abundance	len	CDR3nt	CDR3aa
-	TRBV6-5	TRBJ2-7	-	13	TGTGCCAGCAGTTACGAATCCACCTACGAGCAGTACTTC	CASSYESTYEQYF
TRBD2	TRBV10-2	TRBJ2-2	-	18	TGCGCCAGCACCGATTCAGGGACTAGCGGGGTTAAGTCCGGGGAGCTGTTTTTT	CASTDSGTSGVKSGELFF
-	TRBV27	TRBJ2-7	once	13	TGTGCCAGCCGTCTTGGCAGTGCATACGAGCAGTACTTC	CASRLGSAYEQYF
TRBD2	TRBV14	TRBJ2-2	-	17	TGTGCCAGCAGCCAAGGATTTCCGGGACTAGATACCGGGGAGCTGTTTTTT	CASSQGFPGLDTGELFF
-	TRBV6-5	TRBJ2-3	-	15	TGTGCCAGCAGGCCCTATAGCGCCCCCACAGATACGCAGTATTTT	CASRPYSAPTDTQYF
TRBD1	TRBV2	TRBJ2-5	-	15	TGTGCCAGCAGAGACTGGGGACAGAACCAAGAGACCCAGTACTTC	CASRDWGQNQETQYF
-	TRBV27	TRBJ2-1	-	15	TGTGCCAGCAGTTTGGGAATACCTGTCTACAATGAGCAGTTCTTC	CASSLGIPVYNEQFF
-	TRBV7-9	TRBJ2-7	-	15	TGTGCCAGCAGCTTACCGGGACGGCCTTTCTACGAGCAGTACTTC	CASSLPGRPFYEQYF
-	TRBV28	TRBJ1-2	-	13	TGTGCCAGCAGTCCAAGGGACGCTTATGGCTACACCTTC	CASSPRDAYGYTF
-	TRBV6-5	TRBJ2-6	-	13	TGTGCCAGCAACCGGCTTGGGGCCAACGTCCTGACTTTC	CASNRLGANVLTF
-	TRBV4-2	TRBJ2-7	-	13	TGTGCCAGCAGCGGGAGCGGCTCCTACGAGCAGTACTTC	CASSGSGSYEQYF
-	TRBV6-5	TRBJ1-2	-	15	TGTGCCAGCAGCCAACCCAGAGGGTTTAACTATGGCTACACCTTC	CASSQPRGFNYGYTF
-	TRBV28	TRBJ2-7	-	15	TGTGCCAGCAGTTCACTGGCAGAACTCTCCTACGAGCAGTACTTC	CASSSLAELSYEQYF
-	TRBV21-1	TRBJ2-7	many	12	TGTGCCAGCAGCCCCCCCTTCCGCGAGCAGTACTTC	CASSPPFREQYF
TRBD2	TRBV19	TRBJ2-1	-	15	TGTGCCAGTAGTATCCTAGCGGGAGCGGAGAATGAGCAGTTCTTC	CASSILAGAENEQFF
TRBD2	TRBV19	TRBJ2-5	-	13	TGTGCCAGTAGTATAGCGGGGGGGGAGACCCAGTACTTC	CASSIAGGETQYF
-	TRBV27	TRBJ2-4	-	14	TGTGCCAGCAGTATGGCCGGGTCCAAAAACATTCAGTACTTC	CASSMAGSKNIQYF